Below, 28 T cell receptor beta chains from the same sample are listed, as sequenced in a study of siplizumab effects on memory and regulatory T cells (dated by TCRdb to between 2018 and 2021). The method was the immunoSEQ multiplex PCR assay. What TCRdb holds here is the immuneACCESS table cut down to in-frame rearrangements. Part of the clones is not present; checked against another copy, under half of the missing clones reflect an unresolved V gene, and the others are unexplained. The sample data list 65,000 to 70,000 clones, and approximately 88% of these were observed just once. In total, the top ten clones hold over 1.5% of the sample. The sequencing input was Tregs sorted from blood. Receptor source: a human donor in good health.

This chain links TRBV5-1 with TRBJ1-2; tentative D call: TRBD1 (6 bases). V gave up 1 base and J gave up 1 base, with 11 bases separating them. CDR1 is SGHRS and CDR2 is YFSETQ in the germline V gene. The CDR3 totals 15 residues. In DNA, the CDR3 is TGCGCCAGCAGCTTGACAGGGCAATTTAACTATGGCTACACCTTC. Its translation: CASSLTGQFNYGYTF.

The J gene is TRBJ2-1, the V gene TRBV28; D not certain. Trimming took off 5 bases at V and 9 bases at J, with 11 bases between the two ends. This CDR3 is 12 amino acids long. CDR1 MDHEN and CDR2 SYDVKM come from the germline V gene. The CDR3 spells CASSPNPREQFF. In DNA, the CDR3 is TGTGCCAGCAGTCCCAACCCACGTGAGCAGTTCTTC.

The chain combines TRBV30 with TRBJ2-2; no reliable D call. Germline values: CDR1 GTSNPN, CDR2 SVGIG (reference sequence). The V and J ends lost 3 bases and 2 bases respectively, with 10 bases between them. CDR3 length: 14 residues. This CDR3 is CAWSLGLNTGELFF. As DNA, the CDR3 is TGTGCCTGGAGCCTGGGCCTTAACACCGGGGAGCTGTTTTTT. Full variable domain (outside the CDR3, taken from reference TRBV30 and TRBJ2-2): SQTIHQWPATLVQPVGSPLSLECTVEGTSNPNLYWYRQAAGRGLQLLFYSVGIGQISSEVPQNLSASRPQDRQFILSSKKLLLSDSGFYLCAWSLGLNTGELFFGEGSRLTVL.

The chain links TRBV7-9 to TRBJ1-2; unclear D gene. The V end lost 0 bases, the J end lost 0 bases, and 11 bases lay between the germline ends. The germline gives CDR1 SEHNR, CDR2 FQNEAQ (reference sequence). The CDR3 runs 16 residues. The CDR3 nucleotides read TGTGCCAGCAGCTTAGCGGGCACGGGGTCTAACTATGGCTACACCTTC. Amino acid sequence: CASSLAGTGSNYGYTF.

The J gene is TRBJ2-1, the V gene TRBV6-1, with 10 nucleotides matching TRBD2. The germline CDR1 and CDR2 sequences are MNHNS and SASEGT. V shed 8 bases, J shed 6 bases, and the junction held 10 bases outside the gene matches. The CDR3 length is 15 residues. CDR3 residues: CASGVLAGAPNEQFF. The CDR3, as DNA: TGTGCCAGCGGAGTTCTAGCGGGAGCCCCCAATGAGCAGTTCTTC.

The rearrangement joins TRBV2 to TRBJ2-7; possibly TRBD2 for D (5 bases). Trimming left V 6 bases short and J 2 bases short, with 11 bases between. This CDR3 is 13 amino acids long. CDR1 is SNHLY, CDR2 FYNNEI, per germline. CDR3 DNA sequence: TGTGCCAGCAGGGCTAGGCGGGCCTACGAGCAGTACTTC. Translated: CASRARRAYEQYF.

The rearrangement uses TRBV7-8 and TRBJ1-2; a possible D gene is TRBD1 (6 bases). This CDR3 is 15 amino acids long. Germline V gives CDR1 SGHVS, CDR2 FQNEAQ. Between the trimmed V and J ends, which lost 5 bases and 1 base, there was a span of 14 bases. The CDR3 spells CASSHRDIGNYGYTF. Here the CDR3 DNA reads TGTGCCAGCAGCCACCGGGACATCGGTAACTATGGCTACACCTTC.

This rearrangement joins TRBV11-3 to TRBJ2-2; D is uncertain. This CDR3 has 15 residues. Trimming stripped 4 bases from V and 0 bases from J, with 9 bases between. Per germline, CDR1 SGHNT and CDR2 YENEEA. The CDR3 nucleotides read TGTGCCAGCAGCTCCGCCGGCGCGAACACCGGGGAGCTGTTTTTT. Residues: CASSSAGANTGELFF. Full variable domain (remainder filled in from reference TRBV11-3 and TRBJ2-2): EAGVVQSPRYKIIEKKQPVAFWCNPISGHNTLYWYLQNLGQGPELLIRYENEEAVDDSQLPKDRFSAERLKGVDSTLKIQPAELGDSAVYLCASSSAGANTGELFFGEGSRLTVL.

This sequence joins TRBV28 and TRBJ2-4, with D uncertain. CDR1 MDHEN and CDR2 SYDVKM come from the germline V gene. This CDR3 has 14 amino acids. The V and J ends lost 5 bases and 1 base respectively, with 9 bases between them. The CDR3, as DNA: TGTGCCAGCAGTCCGAATTGGGCCAAAAACATTCAGTACTTC. It yields the protein CASSPNWAKNIQYF. The variable domain in full, completed from reference TRBV28 and TRBJ2-4, reads DVKVTQSSRYLVKRTGEKVFLECVQDMDHENMFWYRQDPGLGLRLIYFSYDVKMKEKGDIPEGYSVSREKKERFSLILESASTNQTSMYLCASSPNWAKNIQYFGAGTRLSVL.

This clone was seen once. The chain links TRBV5-1 to TRBJ2-5, with a possible D match to TRBD1 (6 bases). CDR1 is SGHRS, CDR2 YFSETQ, per germline. V lost 4 bases, J lost 1 base, and 11 bases lay in between. The CDR3 extends over 14 amino acids. CDR3 protein: CASSPGQIQETQYF. CDR3 nucleotide sequence: TGCGCCAGCAGCCCCGGACAGATCCAAGAGACCCAGTACTTC.

In its sample, this clone was seen many times. The V gene is TRBV25-1, the J gene TRBJ1-2; no clear D gene. This CDR3 contains 14 residues. Germline CDR1 and CDR2: MGHDK and SYGVNS. The V gene lost 5 bases and the J gene lost 3 bases, with 13 bases spanning the gap. The CDR3 coding sequence is TGTGCCAGCAGTCGAGGTTCAGAATACTATGGCTACACCTTC. Protein: CASSRGSEYYGYTF.

The chain employs TRBV6-1 and TRBJ1-4; D ambiguous. The CDR3 length is 14 residues. CDR1 and CDR2 from the germline V gene are MNHNS and SASEGT. The ends were cut back, 3 bases at V and 8 bases at J, with 13 bases in the middle. CDR3 sequence reads: CASSDRLLREKLFF. The CDR3 DNA reads as TGTGCCAGCAGTGACAGGTTGCTTAGGGAAAAACTGTTTTTT.

This chain connects TRBV28 to TRBJ2-7, with 12 nucleotides matching TRBD1. The V segment lost 6 bases and the J segment 0 bases; nucleotides outside the gene matches: 6. This CDR3 has 16 amino acids. Germline CDR1 is MDHEN and CDR2 is SYDVKM. The CDR3 is CASSLGQGASSYEQYF. The CDR3 DNA follows: TGTGCCAGCAGCTTGGGACAGGGGGCCAGCTCCTACGAGCAGTACTTC.

CDR3 nucleotide sequence: TGTGCCAGAAGCTTGACTAGCGGGAGTGACTCCTACAATGAGCAGTTCTTC. This sequence encodes CARSLTSGSDSYNEQFF. V and J are TRBV5-3 and TRBJ2-1; 11 nucleotides match TRBD2. TRBV5-3 is flagged as an ORF with uncertain function. V lost 1 base and J lost 0; bases outside the gene matches: 3. The CDR3 length is 17 residues.

This chain connects TRBV15 to TRBJ2-7; either TRBD1 or TRBD2 may fit D (6 bases each). The CDR3 is made up of 16 amino acids. The germline V gene has CDR1 LNHNV and CDR2 YYDKDF (reference sequence). Trimming removed 0 bases from V and 1 base from J, with 13 bases in between. CDR3 in amino acids: CATSRDWGASSYEQYF. The CDR3 bases are TGTGCCACCAGCAGAGATTGGGGGGCCTCTTCCTACGAGCAGTACTTC.

The chain uses TRBV5-1 and TRBJ2-1; 8 bases align to TRBD2. Unmatched junction bases numbered 20, after V lost 5 bases and J lost 7 bases. The CDR3 extends over 18 amino acids. In germline, CDR1 is SGHRS, CDR2 YFSETQ. The CDR3 loop reads CASSSGSSGRQSGNEQFF. CDR3 coding DNA: TGCGCCAGCAGTTCGGGGTCCAGCGGGAGACAGTCTGGAAATGAGCAGTTCTTC.

CDR3 sequence: CASSLGTSGRAEYIQYF. The CDR3 DNA follows: TGTGCCAGTAGTCTCGGGACTAGCGGGAGGGCCGAGTACATTCAGTACTTC. V usage is TRBV19 and J usage is TRBJ2-4, with TRBD2 matching 16 bases. The CDR3 runs 17 residues. The germline CDR1 and CDR2 sequences are LNHDA and SQIVND (reference sequence). J gave up 8 bases and V 5 bases, and 9 bases lay outside the gene matches. Complete variable domain (other parts from reference TRBV19 and TRBJ2-4): DGGITQSPKYLFRKEGQNVTLSCEQNLNHDAMYWYRQDPGQGLRLIYYSQIVNDFQKGDIAEGYSVSREKKESFPLTVTSAQKNPTAFYLCASSLGTSGRAEYIQYFGAGTRLSVL.

The J gene is TRBJ2-7, the V gene TRBV5-6, with D tentatively TRBD1 (5 bases). The CDR3 loop spans 12 amino acids. V lost 4 bases and J 3 bases, leaving 8 bases between the germline ends. Germline V lookup: CDR1 SGHDT, CDR2 YYEEEE. The CDR3 DNA follows: TGTGCCAGCAGCCTGACAGACTACGAGCAGTACTTC. This translates into CASSLTDYEQYF.

The V gene is TRBV25-1, the J gene TRBJ1-3; no definite D call. The CDR3 totals 14 residues. V lost 4 bases and J 1 base, leaving 8 bases between the germline ends. Germline CDR1 reads MGHDK; CDR2 reads SYGVNS. CDR3 region: CASSAGGSGNTIYF. The CDR3 DNA reads TGTGCCAGCAGTGCGGGAGGGTCTGGAAACACCATATATTTT.

This clone has just one count. The chain joins TRBV6-5 to TRBJ1-1; tentative D call: TRBD1 (6 bases). CDR1 is MNHEY and CDR2 is SVGAGI in the germline V gene. Trimming stripped 5 bases from V and 7 bases from J, with 14 bases between. This CDR3 region has 13 residues. The CDR3 DNA reads TGTGCCAGCAGTAAACGGACAGACATTGAAGCTTTCTTT. Its protein product is CASSKRTDIEAFF.

This chain uses TRBV6-1 with TRBJ2-4, with D hard to call. V was cut by 0 bases and J by 3 bases, with 21 bases left in between. The CDR3 runs to 19 residues. Germline V gene sequence: CDR1 MNHNS, CDR2 SASEGT. CDR3 region: CASSEAPRFLAGGKNIQYF. CDR3 nucleotides: TGTGCCAGCAGTGAAGCGCCGCGGTTTCTGGCCGGTGGCAAAAACATTCAGTACTTC.

The J gene is TRBJ2-7, the V gene TRBV20-1; D gene unclear. Between the trimmed V and J ends, which lost 5 bases and 6 bases, there was a span of 8 bases. Germline V gene lookup returns CDR1 DFQATT and CDR2 SNEGSKA (reference sequence). The CDR3 runs to 10 residues. For the CDR3, the DNA is TGCAGTGCTCTTCTGGGCGAGCAGTACTTC. It encodes CSALLGEQYF.

The DNA for the CDR3 is TGTGCCAGCAGTTCAACTCGAGAGCAGTACTTC. As protein: CASSSTREQYF. This chain links TRBV27 with TRBJ2-7; the D is unclear. The CDR3 is made up of 11 amino acids. CDR1 is MNHEY and CDR2 is SMNVEV in the germline V gene (reference sequence). Trimming stripped 4 bases from V and 7 bases from J, with 8 bases between.

This sequence joins TRBV7-2 and TRBJ2-1; D is undetermined. The germline CDR1 and CDR2 sequences are SGHTA and FQGNSA. The length of the CDR3 is 13 residues. Trimming cost V 4 bases and J 4 bases, with 8 bases left between them. The CDR3 loop is CASSYSGYNEQFF. The CDR3 bases are TGTGCCAGCAGCTATTCCGGGTACAATGAGCAGTTCTTC.

V gene TRBV29-1 combines with J gene TRBJ2-1, with TRBD1 matching 7 bases. Germline values: CDR1 SQVTM, CDR2 ANQGSEA. V shed 0 bases and J 4 bases; nucleotides not matched to a gene: 6. This CDR3 is 15 amino acids long. CDR3 in amino acids: CSVEEGDRVYNEQFF. The DNA for the CDR3 is TGCAGCGTTGAAGAAGGCGACAGGGTTTACAATGAGCAGTTCTTC.

The rearrangement uses TRBV2 and TRBJ2-5, with 7 bases identical to TRBD2. This CDR3 spans 15 amino acids. Germline V gives CDR1 SNHLY, CDR2 FYNNEI. After removal of 7 bases from V and 4 bases from J, the junction contained 12 bases not matched to a gene. Here the CDR3 DNA reads TGTGCCAGCAACAGCGGGGACGGATCAAGAGAGACCCAGTACTTC. Residues: CASNSGDGSRETQYF.

The chain carries TRBV5-6 and TRBJ1-2, with D possibly matching TRBD1 (6 bases). The CDR3 runs to 15 residues. The V gene lost 4 bases and the J gene lost 4 bases, with 17 bases spanning the gap. Per germline, CDR1 SGHDT and CDR2 YYEEEE. Here the CDR3 reads CASSGRTAFLYGYTF. The CDR3 coding sequence is TGTGCCAGCAGCGGGAGGACAGCCTTTCTCTATGGCTACACCTTC.

The V and J genes are TRBV19 and TRBJ2-5, with D uncertain. V was pared by 4 bases and J by 5 bases, with 8 bases between. The CDR3 consists of 12 residues. CDR1 and CDR2 (germline): LNHDA, SQIVND (reference sequence). Written as DNA, the CDR3 is TGTGCCAGTAGTACCACTCGGGAGACCCAGTACTTC. Encoded protein: CASSTTRETQYF.